These T cell receptor beta chains were read from a single sample in a study of shared clonotypes between healthy human individuals. Repertoires were generated with immunoSEQ multiplex PCR, while TCRdb's copy carries only in-frame clones and drops some. The repertoire includes roughly 1.4 million clones, approximately 98.5% of them detected once, and about 0.35% sits in the top ten. Specimen: naive CD4+ T cells sorted from blood. These receptors all come from a man aged 25-40 years in good health. Each CDR3 is given with its conserved first and last residue.

J gene: TRBJ2-5
V gene: TRBV10-3
CDR3 protein: CAISESHTGKTQYF

J gene: TRBJ2-1
V gene: TRBV9
CDR3 protein: CASSVDLAGGANEQFF

J gene: TRBJ2-1
V gene: TRBV4-3
CDR3 protein: CASSLFPASGRVGNEQFF

J gene: TRBJ2-5
V gene: TRBV28
CDR3 protein: CASSDPETQYF

J gene: TRBJ2-1
V gene: TRBV2
CDR3 protein: CASRSGASGFSYNEQFF

J gene: TRBJ2-5
V gene: TRBV4-1
CDR3 protein: CASSQDAGHGGETQYF

J gene: TRBJ2-7
V gene: TRBV19
CDR3 protein: CASSIGRTYEQYF

J gene: TRBJ2-7
V gene: TRBV11-2
CDR3 protein: CASSALAGVGEQYF

J gene: TRBJ1-2
V gene: TRBV28
CDR3 protein: CASSSGTSGYTF

J gene: TRBJ2-1
V gene: TRBV5-1
CDR3 protein: CASSFQLLTSGKGNEQFF

J gene: TRBJ2-3
V gene: TRBV2
CDR3 protein: CASSESTEADTQYF

J gene: TRBJ1-1
V gene: TRBV18
CDR3 protein: CASSPEYRGDTEAFF

J gene: TRBJ1-5
V gene: TRBV6-6
CDR3 protein: CASSYSKGLGQPQHF

J gene: TRBJ1-2
V gene: TRBV19
CDR3 protein: CASRPGTGSGYTF

J gene: TRBJ1-5
V gene: TRBV27
CDR3 protein: CASSLGGREPQHF

J gene: TRBJ2-2
V gene: TRBV6-6
CDR3 protein: CATRLAGLTGELFF

J gene: TRBJ1-5
V gene: TRBV10-3
CDR3 protein: CAIGIDRDQPQHF

J gene: TRBJ2-7
V gene: TRBV7-8
CDR3 protein: CASSLLPGQGAYEQYF